In this sample, the clone carrying this TCR beta chain turned up a few times. Its antigen is not identified. A second roughly 6 to 11 cycle PCR used barcoded and J-beta primers. All samples gave at least 2.5 million CDR3-containing paired-end reads. Via MiXCR, TCRdb re-called the 5' RACE reads, giving one row per CDR3 protein. The sample includes about 690,000 distinct CDR3 sequences, around 38% of them seen just once. This sample is part of a study of blood T cells in healthy people across ages. Study background: Per every two T cells, about one barcoded beta molecule was captured by template switching. Whole-study findings and limits: A strong correlation between TCR beta diversity and naive T cell percentage was seen.

The CDR3 runs to 14 residues. The germline V gene encodes CDR1 MNHGY and CDR2 SVAAGI. This sequence originates from a man of 80 years or more in good health. What was sequenced was blood. The V and J genes are TRBV6-9 and TRBJ2-4; 8 bases line up with TRBD1. The DNA end is a closer match to TRBJ2-7, so the J assignment may be wrong. CDR3 nucleotides: TGTGCCAGCAGGAAAACAGGGGGTTTCTACGAGCAGTACTTC. It encodes CASRKTGGFYEQYF.